This TCR beta chain was sequenced during a study of regulatory T cells in long-lasting Graves disease. Study details: Patients met the persistent Graves' disease definition after over 5 years of antithyroid drugs with positive TSH receptor antibodies. General observations from the study: Persistent disease preferred TRBV28, TRBJ1-2 and TRBJ2-5.

A remark on this clonotype: Its antigen is as yet unknown.

CDR3 regions were amplified by Arm-PCR using iRepertoire HTBI primers to build TCR beta libraries. One entry per CDR3 protein, called by TCRdb with MiXCR from the multiplex PCR reads. The repertoire consists of about 400,000 distinct CDR3 sequences, with less than 25% occurring once and the leading ten covering less than 25%. The V gene's germline CDR1 is SGHDT and CDR2 YYEEEE. Trimming took off 0 bases at V and 0 bases at J, with 10 bases between the two ends. The CDR3 extends over 16 amino acids. Time point indicated: persistent/refractory GD, antithyroid drugs over 5 years with positive TRAb. Scientists built the TCR library using RNA that was extracted from PBMCs.

The source was peripheral blood mononuclear cells (PBMCs), collected when the disease was refractory, from a patient treated with antithyroid drugs. The V gene is TRBV5-6, the J gene TRBJ2-4, with D possibly being TRBD2 (6 bases). The origin of this receptor is a female donor with Graves disease. The CDR3 loop reads CASSLEEGIAKNIQYF. CDR3 nucleotides: TGTGCCAGCAGCTTGGAGGAGGGGATAGCCAAAAACATTCAGTACTTC.